This paragraph covers one T cell receptor (beta chain) sequence. Produced via immunoSEQ multiplex PCR; TCRdb's table is partial and in-frame only. This repertoire shows under 75,000 clones, approximately 90% found once; its top ten account for around 0.56%. The data were obtained in a study of OX40 agonist ivuxolimab in advanced cancers. Study summary: An agonistic human IgG2 monoclonal antibody against OX40 (CD134) was given. Partial responses were achieved by three patients, one with hepatocellular carcinoma and two with cutaneous melanoma.

The V and J ends lost 5 bases and 5 bases respectively, with 12 bases between them. The CDR3 extends over 13 amino acids. The germline V gene encodes CDR1 MNHEY and CDR2 SVGAGI. The chain combines TRBV6-5 with TRBJ1-1, with D possibly being TRBD1 (5 bases). The sequence was collected from an adult with an advanced solid tumor such as melanoma, head and neck, liver or kidney cancer. This specimen was CD4+ or CD8+ T cells sorted from blood, taken in a trial of the OX40 agonist ivuxolimab. The CDR3: CASSPGGGTEAFF. Here the CDR3 DNA reads TGTGCCAGCAGTCCCGGGGGGGGAACTGAAGCTTTCTTT.